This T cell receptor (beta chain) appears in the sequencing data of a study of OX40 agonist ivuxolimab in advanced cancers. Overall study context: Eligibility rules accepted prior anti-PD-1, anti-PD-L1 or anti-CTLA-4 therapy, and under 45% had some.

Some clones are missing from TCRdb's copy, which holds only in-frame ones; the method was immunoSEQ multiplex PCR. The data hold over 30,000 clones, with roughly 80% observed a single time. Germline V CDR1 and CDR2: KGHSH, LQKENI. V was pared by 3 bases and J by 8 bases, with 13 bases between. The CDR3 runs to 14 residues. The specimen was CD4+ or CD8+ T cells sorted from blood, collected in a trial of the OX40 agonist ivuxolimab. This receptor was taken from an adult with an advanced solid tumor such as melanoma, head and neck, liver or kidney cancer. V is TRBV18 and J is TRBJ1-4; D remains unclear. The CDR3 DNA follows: TGTGCCAGCTCACCCGTAACGCCAAGGGAAAAACTGTTTTTT. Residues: CASSPVTPREKLFF.